Shown below are 24 T cell receptor beta chains from a single sample sequenced in a study of cytomegalovirus exposure and HLA in healthy donors. In the PCR, 60 Vbeta and 13 Jbeta primers were used. TCRdb's copy holds only in-frame clones and misses some; the assay was immunoSEQ multiplex PCR. The sample table includes about 70,000 clones. The sequencing input was PBMCs. Source of these receptors: a female donor in good health and CMV-seropositive.

J is TRBJ2-1 and V is TRBV6-5, with D possibly matching TRBD2 (5 bases). Germline V gene sequence: CDR1 MNHEY, CDR2 SVGAGI. Trimming left V 0 bases short and J 10 bases short, with 7 bases between. The CDR3 is made up of 12 amino acids. Written as DNA, the CDR3 is TGTGCCAGCAGTTACTCTGGACTCGAGCAGTTCTTC. Its protein is CASSYSGLEQFF.

V and J are TRBV5-8 and TRBJ2-1; possible D gene TRBD2, 6 bases. This CDR3 region has 15 residues. Between the trimmed V and J ends, which lost 0 bases and 6 bases, there was a span of 13 bases. CDR1 is SGHTS and CDR2 is YDEGEE in the germline V gene. The CDR3 loop reads CASSLDAGSFNEQFF. DNA for the CDR3: TGTGCCAGCAGCTTGGATGCCGGGAGTTTCAATGAGCAGTTCTTC.

The rearrangement uses TRBV7-6 and TRBJ2-7; a possible D gene is TRBD1 (6 bases). V was pared by 6 bases and J by 3 bases, with 15 bases between. The CDR3 spans 14 residues. The germline CDR1 and CDR2 sequences are SGHVS and FNYEAQ. The chain's CDR3 is CASSKQQGNYEQYF. CDR3 bases: TGTGCCAGCAGTAAACAACAGGGAAACTACGAGCAGTACTTC. Using reference TRBV7-6 and TRBJ2-7 for the parts outside the CDR3, the full variable domain is GAGVSQSPRYKVTKRGQDVALRCDPISGHVSLYWYRQALGQGPEFLTYFNYEAQQDKSGLPNDRFSAERPEGSISTLTIQRTEQRDSAMYRCASSKQQGNYEQYFGPGTRLTVT.

The V call is TRBV14, the J call TRBJ2-5; 12 nucleotides line up with TRBD2. Germline V gives CDR1 SGHDN, CDR2 FVKESK. Germline trimming cut 1 base from V and 5 bases from J; bases unmatched to any gene: 2. This CDR3 has 15 residues. The CDR3 sequence is CASSQGLAGVETQYF. CDR3 DNA sequence: TGTGCCAGCAGCCAAGGACTAGCGGGAGTGGAGACCCAGTACTTC. Together with reference TRBV14 and TRBJ2-5, the CDR3 gives the full variable domain: EAGVTQFPSHSVIEKGQTVTLRCDPISGHDNLYWYRRVMGKEIKFLLHFVKESKQDESGMPNNRFLAERTGGTYSTLKVQPAELEDSGVYFCASSQGLAGVETQYFGPGTRLLVL.

This chain joins TRBV6-6 and TRBJ2-7; D perhaps matches TRBD2 (6 bases). CDR1 and CDR2 from the germline V gene are MNHNY and SVGAGI (reference sequence). The CDR3 has 14 amino acids. V was pared by 0 bases and J by 7 bases, with 13 bases between. The CDR3 here is CASSYSVGGVEQYF. Written as DNA, the CDR3 is TGTGCCAGCAGTTACTCGGTCGGAGGGGTTGAGCAGTACTTC.

The chain couples TRBV7-9 to TRBJ2-3, with D unresolved. The germline V gene encodes CDR1 SEHNR and CDR2 FQNEAQ (reference sequence). V was trimmed by 5 bases and J by 0 bases, leaving 9 bases between them. The CDR3 totals 14 residues. The CDR3 region has the DNA TGTGCCAGCAGCCCAGCGCATAGCACAGATACGCAGTATTTT. This sequence encodes CASSPAHSTDTQYF.

The chain recombines TRBV6-1 with TRBJ1-2; 7 bases are a match to TRBD1. The CDR3 covers 15 residues. V gave up 6 bases and J gave up 5 bases; unmatched junction bases: 12. The germline gives CDR1 MNHNS, CDR2 SASEGT. CDR3 region: CASSAPPQGRYGYTF. The CDR3 region has the DNA TGTGCCAGCAGCGCACCACCACAGGGGAGGTATGGCTACACCTTC.

This clone is classed as large by frequency. This rearrangement joins TRBV4-3 to TRBJ2-1, with TRBD2 matching 12 bases. CDR3 length: 16 amino acids. J was trimmed by 4 bases and V by 4 bases; bases with no gene match: 5. CDR1 LGHNA and CDR2 YSLEER come from the germline V gene. The CDR3 DNA reads as TGCGCCAGCAGCCCCCGGACTAGCGGGGATTACAATGAGCAGTTCTTC. Translated: CASSPRTSGDYNEQFF.

The V and J genes are TRBV5-1 and TRBJ2-5; 9 nucleotides match TRBD2. Germline CDR1 SGHRS, CDR2 YFSETQ. The junction had 9 bases not matched to a gene; V was cut back by 0 bases and J by 3 bases. The length of the CDR3 is 17 residues. CDR3 in amino acids: CASSLAIAGASEETQYF. CDR3 bases: TGCGCCAGCAGCTTGGCCATAGCGGGGGCCTCCGAAGAGACCCAGTACTTC. Full variable domain (missing parts from reference TRBV5-1 and TRBJ2-5): KAGVTQTPRYLIKTRGQQVTLSCSPISGHRSVSWYQQTPGQGLQFLFEYFSETQRNKGNFPGRFSGRQFSNSRSEMNVSTLELGDSALYLCASSLAIAGASEETQYFGPGTRLLVL.

The chain joins TRBV7-9 to TRBJ2-3, with 8 bases fitting TRBD2. Per germline, CDR1 SEHNR and CDR2 FQNEAQ (reference sequence). CDR3 length: 17 residues. V shed 3 bases, J shed 2 bases, and the junction held 10 bases outside the gene matches. CDR3 residues: CASSLTPQRGFTDTQYF. In DNA form, the CDR3 reads TGTGCCAGCAGCTTGACCCCTCAGCGGGGGTTCACAGATACGCAGTATTTT.

CDR3 in amino acids: CASSLETEFSPLHF. DNA for the CDR3: TGTGCCAGCAGCTTAGAAACAGAATTCTCACCCCTCCACTTT. The rearrangement links TRBV11-1 to TRBJ1-6; no clear D gene. The V end lost 1 base, the J end lost 10 bases, and 11 bases lay between the germline ends. The V gene's germline CDR1 is SGHAT and CDR2 FQDESV (reference sequence). CDR3 length equals 14 residues.

This chain links TRBV7-9 with TRBJ2-2; 8 nucleotides match TRBD1. This CDR3 has 15 amino acids. The V gene end was trimmed by 5 bases and the J gene end by 2 bases; junction bases not matched to a gene: 4. The germline V gene encodes CDR1 SEHNR and CDR2 FQNEAQ (reference sequence). Here the CDR3 reads CASSQGAGNTGELFF. The DNA of the CDR3 is TGTGCCAGCAGCCAGGGGGCCGGCAACACCGGGGAGCTGTTTTTT.

This rearrangement joins TRBV30 to TRBJ1-6, with a tentative D call TRBD1 (5 bases). Germline-derived CDR1 and CDR2 are GTSNPN and SVGIG (reference sequence). V gave up 1 base and J gave up 3 bases, with 13 bases separating them. This CDR3 comprises 16 residues. The CDR3 DNA follows: TGTGCCTGGAGTGGATTCACAGGAGACTATAATTCACCCCTCCACTTT. Translated, it gives CAWSGFTGDYNSPLHF.

The V and J genes are TRBV18 and TRBJ1-1, with a weak D call TRBD1 (5 bases). The CDR3 spans 14 residues. V was clipped by 2 bases and J by 1 base, with 8 bases between them. CDR1 is KGHSH, CDR2 LQKENI, per germline. The CDR3 region has the DNA TGTGCCAGCTCACCAGAACAGGAGAACACTGAAGCTTTCTTT. This encodes CASSPEQENTEAFF.

The chain uses TRBV7-2 and TRBJ1-2; 7 bases are a match to TRBD1. J lost 5 bases, V lost 5 bases, and 8 bases had no gene match. The CDR3 covers 14 residues. Germline loops: CDR1 SGHTA, CDR2 FQGNSA. CDR3 DNA: TGTGCCAGCAGCAACTGGACAGGTCTTTATGGCTACACCTTC. Protein sequence: CASSNWTGLYGYTF.

The chain joins TRBV11-2 to TRBJ2-7, with 9 bases matching TRBD2. The CDR3 extends over 15 amino acids. The V and J ends lost 5 bases and 3 bases, in that order; junction bases with no gene match: 8. Germline CDR1 is SGHAT and CDR2 is FQNNGV. CDR3 sequence (DNA): TGTGCCAGCAGCCATCATAGCGGGAGACACTACGAGCAGTACTTC. Its translation: CASSHHSGRHYEQYF.

The chain couples TRBV5-1 to TRBJ1-3; TRBD1 matches at 7 bases. Germline-derived CDR1 and CDR2 are SGHRS and YFSETQ. The CDR3 runs to 15 residues. Trimming took 4 bases from V and 0 from J; bases not matched to a gene: 4. This CDR3 is CASSKGQSSGNTIYF. The CDR3 DNA sequence: TGCGCCAGCAGCAAGGGACAGAGCTCTGGAAACACCATATATTTT.

The J gene is TRBJ2-5, the V gene TRBV6-1; TRBD1 might be the D (6 bases). Germline V gene lookup returns CDR1 MNHNS and CDR2 SASEGT. Trimming stripped 5 bases from V and 3 bases from J, with 10 bases between. The CDR3 is 13 amino acids. The CDR3 loop reads CASSTHREETQYF. CDR3 in DNA: TGTGCCAGCAGTACCCACAGGGAAGAGACCCAGTACTTC.

This sequence joins TRBV5-1 and TRBJ1-1; possibly TRBD1 for D (5 bases). The CDR3 loop spans 14 amino acids. CDR1 is SGHRS and CDR2 is YFSETQ in the germline V gene. V was clipped by 7 bases and J by 0 bases, with 13 bases between them. CDR3 coding DNA: TGCGCCAGCCGGAGGGACGGAATGAACACTGAAGCTTTCTTT. This gives the protein CASRRDGMNTEAFF. Filled out from reference TRBV5-1 and TRBJ1-1, the complete variable domain reads KAGVTQTPRYLIKTRGQQVTLSCSPISGHRSVSWYQQTPGQGLQFLFEYFSETQRNKGNFPGRFSGRQFSNSRSEMNVSTLELGDSALYLCASRRDGMNTEAFFGQGTRLTVV.

The rearrangement links TRBV5-8 to TRBJ1-1; the D gene is possibly TRBD1 (6 bases). CDR3 length equals 16 residues. Deletions cut 0 bases from V and 0 bases from J, with 12 bases between. The germline CDR1 and CDR2 sequences are SGHTS and YDEGEE. This CDR3 reads CASSLGPQGLNTEAFF. The CDR3 DNA is TGTGCCAGCAGCTTGGGGCCTCAGGGGTTGAACACTGAAGCTTTCTTT.

The chain is built from TRBV7-9 and TRBJ2-5, with a possible D match to TRBD1 (6 bases). The DNA end is more similar to TRBJ2-7, so the J call may be wrong. Per the germline V gene, CDR1 is SEHNR and CDR2 is FQNEAQ (reference sequence). This CDR3 region has 13 residues. The CDR3 sequence: CATRQVNSYEQYF. The DNA for the CDR3 is TGTGCCACCAGACAGGTGAATTCCTACGAGCAGTACTTC.

The J gene is TRBJ2-7, the V gene TRBV13, with a weak D call TRBD1 (6 bases). Trimming stripped 6 bases from V and 2 bases from J, with 11 bases between. In germline, CDR1 is PRHDT, CDR2 FYEKMQ (reference sequence). The CDR3 runs 13 residues. This chain's CDR3 is CASRSRGTYEQYF. The CDR3, as DNA: TGTGCCAGCAGATCTAGGGGGACCTACGAGCAGTACTTC.

V is TRBV18 and J is TRBJ2-1; 7 bases map to TRBD1. CDR1 KGHSH and CDR2 LQKENI come from the germline V gene. V lost 5 bases and J lost 12; bases outside the gene matches: 7. CDR3 length: 12 residues. Written as DNA, the CDR3 is TGTGCCAGCTCAACTGACAGGGAAGGGCAGTTCTTC. Its translation: CASSTDREGQFF.

This rearrangement joins TRBV19 to TRBJ1-1; weak D call: TRBD1 (5 bases). V was shortened by 0 bases and J by 6 bases, with 8 bases between the two germline ends. The CDR3 length is 13 residues. In germline, CDR1 is LNHDA, CDR2 SQIVND (reference sequence). DNA of the CDR3: TGTGCCAGTAGTATAGAAAGGGGCGCTGAAGCTTTCTTT. Amino acids: CASSIERGAEAFF.